This TCR beta chain was sequenced in a study of CD8 T cells in Susac syndrome. RNA totalling about 0.5 to 1 ug underwent reverse transcription with random hexamers. TCRdb re-called the immunoSEQ multiplex PCR reads with MiXCR, one entry per CDR3 protein. The sample carries 150,000 to 200,000 distinct CDR3 sequences, 93% recorded once. From germline, CDR1 is DFQATT and CDR2 SNEGSKA (reference sequence). The CDR3 totals 17 residues. The V end was cut by 2 bases, the J end by 5 bases, with 22 bases between. The origin of this receptor is a human donor in good health. The sample was CD4+ T cells from PBMCs. This chain uses TRBV20-1 with TRBJ1-5; the D gene is possibly TRBD1 (5 bases). CDR3 residues: CSARNPGQAGRYQPQHF. DNA for the CDR3: TGCAGTGCTAGAAACCCCGGGCAGGCAGGGCGTTATCAGCCCCAGCATTTT.